The 27 T cell receptor beta chains below come from one sample, sequenced in a study of T cell clones after liver transplantation. Only in-frame clones appear in the TCRdb table, and some are missing; sequencing was by immunoSEQ multiplex PCR. The sample consists of roughly 97,000 clones, 75% to 85% of them appearing once. The starting material was CD4+ T cells from blood, obtained before liver transplant. The receptors were sampled from a human donor who received a liver transplant.

The chain couples TRBV4-1 to TRBJ1-1; TRBD1 aligns across 9 bases. V was pared by 2 bases and J by 1 base, with 5 bases of the junction left unmatched. Germline V gene data show CDR1 as MGHRA and CDR2 as YSYEKL. This CDR3 contains 16 residues. CDR3 in amino acids: CASSQKGDRANTEAFF. CDR3 nucleotides: TGCGCCAGCAGCCAAAAAGGGGACAGGGCGAACACTGAAGCTTTCTTT.

CDR3 sequence reads: CASSVPGTSKSEQYF. DNA for the CDR3: TGTGCCAGCAGTGTCCCGGGGACAAGTAAGAGCGAGCAGTACTTC. The chain is built from TRBV6-5 and TRBJ2-7, with a tentative D call TRBD1 (6 bases). Germline V gene data show CDR1 as MNHEY and CDR2 as SVGAGI. Trimming removed 5 bases at V and 6 bases at J, with 20 bases between. The CDR3 is made up of 15 amino acids.

Remarks on this clone: The identical CDR3 is also encoded by other nucleotide sequences in the sample. The DNA for the CDR3 is TGTGCCAGCAGTTACTCCGGGGGCTATGGCTACACCTTC. This codes for CASSYSGGYGYTF. The chain links TRBV6-5 to TRBJ1-2, with a tentative D call TRBD1 (5 bases). V shed 0 bases and J shed 4 bases, with 6 bases lying between them. The CDR3 totals 13 residues. CDR1 MNHEY and CDR2 SVGAGI come from the germline V gene.

This clone was detected a few times. The V call is TRBV5-1, the J call TRBJ2-5; TRBD2 matches 7 bases. The germline gives CDR1 SGHRS, CDR2 YFSETQ. J gave up 1 base and V 1 base, and 4 bases lay outside the gene matches. The CDR3 is 15 residues long. As DNA, the CDR3 is TGCGCCAGCAGCTTGCCCGGGGGGTCCCAAGAGACCCAGTACTTC. It is translated as CASSLPGGSQETQYF. The variable domain in full, completed from reference TRBV5-1 and TRBJ2-5, reads KAGVTQTPRYLIKTRGQQVTLSCSPISGHRSVSWYQQTPGQGLQFLFEYFSETQRNKGNFPGRFSGRQFSNSRSEMNVSTLELGDSALYLCASSLPGGSQETQYFGPGTRLLVL.

This chain joins TRBV7-2 and TRBJ2-7, with D possibly matching TRBD2 (6 bases). In germline, CDR1 is SGHTA, CDR2 FQGNSA. V was pared by 5 bases and J by 2 bases, with 16 bases between. This CDR3 comprises 15 residues. CDR3 amino acids: CASSIYTGLPYEQYF. In nucleotides, the CDR3 is TGTGCCAGCAGCATTTACACGGGACTGCCCTACGAGCAGTACTTC.

The V and J genes are TRBV19 and TRBJ2-1; TRBD1 matches at 11 bases. V was pared by 8 bases and J by 5 bases, with 8 bases of the junction left unmatched. The CDR3 has 15 amino acids. The germline V gene has CDR1 LNHDA and CDR2 SQIVND (reference sequence). The CDR3 loop reads CASRQWDRGNNEQFF. The CDR3 DNA reads as TGTGCCAGTCGTCAATGGGACAGGGGGAACAATGAGCAGTTCTTC.

The chain is built from TRBV28 and TRBJ2-5; no definite D call. Germline V lookup: CDR1 MDHEN, CDR2 SYDVKM. Trimming took off 5 bases at V and 5 bases at J, with 12 bases between the two ends. This CDR3 spans 13 amino acids. The CDR3 sequence: CASSPPALETQYF. The CDR3 DNA follows: TGTGCCAGCAGTCCCCCAGCTTTGGAGACCCAGTACTTC. Full variable domain (remainder filled in from reference TRBV28 and TRBJ2-5): DVKVTQSSRYLVKRTGEKVFLECVQDMDHENMFWYRQDPGLGLRLIYFSYDVKMKEKGDIPEGYSVSREKKERFSLILESASTNQTSMYLCASSPPALETQYFGPGTRLLVL.

The chain links TRBV6-1 to TRBJ2-3; no firm D call. V lost 1 base and J 0 bases, leaving 8 bases between the germline ends. CDR1 and CDR2 (germline): MNHNS, SASEGT. The CDR3 totals 15 residues. CDR3: CASSEEGSSTDTQYF. The CDR3 DNA follows: TGTGCCAGCAGTGAAGAAGGGTCTAGCACAGATACGCAGTATTTT.

The V call is TRBV2, the J call TRBJ1-5; tentatively, D is TRBD1 (5 bases). V was shortened by 3 bases and J by 2 bases, with 11 bases between the two germline ends. Germline values: CDR1 SNHLY, CDR2 FYNNEI. The CDR3 sequence is 15 residues long. CDR3 in amino acids: CASSEGEVGNQPQHF. CDR3 nucleotide sequence: TGTGCCAGCAGTGAGGGGGAGGTCGGCAATCAGCCCCAGCATTTT.

V and J are TRBV7-2 and TRBJ2-7; D perhaps matches TRBD1 (5 bases). The CDR3 totals 14 residues. V gave up 6 bases and J gave up 1 base, with 13 bases separating them. Germline CDR1 reads SGHTA; CDR2 reads FQGNSA. CDR3 in DNA: TGTGCCAGCAGACAAGACAGAGCTTCCTACGAGCAGTACTTC. Translation gives CASRQDRASYEQYF.

The J gene is TRBJ2-3, the V gene TRBV7-2, with D possibly TRBD2 on 5 matching bases. CDR1 is SGHTA, CDR2 FQGNSA, per germline. There are 14 residues in the CDR3. With 4 bases removed from V and 0 bases from J, the gap between germline ends came to 8 bases. This CDR3 reads CASSSTSSTDTQYF. CDR3 DNA: TGTGCCAGCAGCTCTACTAGTAGCACAGATACGCAGTATTTT. Filled out from reference TRBV7-2 and TRBJ2-3, the complete variable domain reads GAGVSQSPSNKVTEKGKDVELRCDPISGHTALYWYRQSLGQGLEFLIYFQGNSAPDKSGLPSDRFSAERTGGSVSTLTIQRTQQEDSAVYLCASSSTSSTDTQYFGPGTRLTVL.

The gene calls are TRBV21-1 and TRBJ1-5; no DNA check was done on the table's D call, TRBD1. TRBV21-1 is a pseudogene segment. The CDR3 spans 16 residues. The CDR3 spells CASSGPGTGPNQPQHF. CDR3 nucleotides: TGTGCCAGCAGCGGACCCGGGACAGGGCCCAATCAGCCCCAGCATTTT.

V gene TRBV19 combines with J gene TRBJ2-5; 9 bases agree with TRBD2. Germline CDR1 reads LNHDA; CDR2 reads SQIVND (reference sequence). The CDR3 has 15 residues. V dropped 5 bases and J dropped 3; count of bases not matched to a gene: 7. CDR3 residues: CASSAHRLAEETQYF. The CDR3 bases are TGTGCCAGTAGTGCCCACCGACTAGCGGAAGAGACCCAGTACTTC. The full variable domain, in which reference TRBV19 and TRBJ2-5 provide the parts outside the CDR3, is DGGITQSPKYLFRKEGQNVTLSCEQNLNHDAMYWYRQDPGQGLRLIYYSQIVNDFQKGDIAEGYSVSREKKESFPLTVTSAQKNPTAFYLCASSAHRLAEETQYFGPGTRLLVL.

This chain connects TRBV7-9 to TRBJ1-1; D is uncertain. Germline-derived CDR1 and CDR2 are SEHNR and FQNEAQ (reference sequence). V was shortened by 5 bases and J by 4 bases, with 20 bases between the two germline ends. The CDR3 extends over 16 amino acids. In DNA form, the CDR3 reads TGTGCCAGCAGCCGGAGATGGGGATCCCTGACCACTGAAGCTTTCTTT. This translates into CASSRRWGSLTTEAFF.

This sequence joins TRBV2 and TRBJ1-1, with D perhaps TRBD1 (5 bases). This CDR3 comprises 13 residues. Trimming stripped 4 bases from V and 7 bases from J, with 13 bases between. Germline V gene sequence: CDR1 SNHLY, CDR2 FYNNEI. The DNA for the CDR3 is TGTGCCAGCAGTGCAGGGATTGAGGATGAAGCTTTCTTT. This translates into CASSAGIEDEAFF.

The V gene is TRBV7-6, the J gene TRBJ2-3, with D possibly matching TRBD2 (6 bases). The germline CDR1 and CDR2 sequences are SGHVS and FNYEAQ. The CDR3 spans 14 residues. Trimming removed 1 base at V and 3 bases at J, with 8 bases between. The CDR3 coding sequence is TGTGCCAGCAGCTTAGGGGGGGTTACAGATACGCAGTATTTT. This gives the protein CASSLGGVTDTQYF.

The gene calls are TRBV15 and TRBJ2-3; no clear D gene. Trimming cost V 1 base and J 2 bases, with 10 bases left between them. Germline V gene sequence: CDR1 LNHNV, CDR2 YYDKDF (reference sequence). The CDR3 covers 15 residues. In nucleotides, the CDR3 is TGTGCCACCAGCAGAGTAGGCCCCATCACAGATACGCAGTATTTT. Its translation: CATSRVGPITDTQYF.

The V call is TRBV2, the J call TRBJ2-1; TRBD2 might be the D (7 bases). V lost 1 base and J 2 bases, leaving 12 bases between the germline ends. Germline CDR1 is SNHLY and CDR2 is FYNNEI. There are 16 residues in the CDR3. This CDR3 is CASSEDAGAAYNEQFF. As DNA, the CDR3 is TGTGCCAGCAGTGAAGACGCGGGGGCCGCCTACAATGAGCAGTTCTTC.

This clone showed up just once. V usage is TRBV7-8 and J usage is TRBJ1-1; D is possibly TRBD1 (6 bases). V was shortened by 8 bases and J by 0 bases, with 19 bases between the two germline ends. The CDR3 covers 16 residues. Per germline, CDR1 SGHVS and CDR2 FQNEAQ. The CDR3 bases are TGTGCCAGCCGAGGGGGAGGGCCCCTTTTGAACACTGAAGCTTTCTTT. As protein: CASRGGGPLLNTEAFF.

This rearrangement joins TRBV10-3 to TRBJ2-3; a possible D gene is TRBD1 (5 bases). Deletions cut 10 bases from V and 2 bases from J, with 16 bases between. This CDR3 has 14 amino acids. Germline V lookup: CDR1 ENHRY, CDR2 SYGVKD. CDR3: CATGQGPSTDTQYF. The CDR3 coding sequence is TGTGCCACCGGCCAGGGCCCTTCCACAGATACGCAGTATTTT.

The chain couples TRBV28 to TRBJ1-1, with D unresolved. The ends were cut back, 5 bases at V and 2 bases at J, with 9 bases in the middle. The CDR3 sequence is 13 residues long. Germline-derived CDR1 and CDR2 are MDHEN and SYDVKM. The CDR3 DNA follows: TGTGCCAGCAGTCTCACCGGAAACACTGAAGCTTTCTTT. Translation: CASSLTGNTEAFF.

In its sample, this clone was seen many times. The chain has TRBV19 and TRBJ1-2; no firm D call. The germline V and J ends were trimmed by 7 bases and 7 bases, with 13 bases remaining between them. The CDR3 length is 12 residues. Germline CDR1 reads LNHDA; CDR2 reads SQIVND (reference sequence). The CDR3 region is CASTPQVGGYTF. As DNA, the CDR3 is TGTGCCAGTACCCCACAAGTCGGTGGCTACACCTTC.

The J gene is TRBJ1-1, the V gene TRBV29-1; D possibly corresponds to TRBD1 (5 bases). This CDR3 spans 14 amino acids. Germline loops: CDR1 SQVTM, CDR2 ANQGSEA. Trimming shortened V by 4 bases and J by 0 bases, and 12 bases separated the two germline ends. CDR3: CSVGWGGMNTEAFF. In DNA form, the CDR3 reads TGCAGCGTTGGGTGGGGGGGAATGAACACTGAAGCTTTCTTT.

This clone was picked up a small number of times. The chain joins TRBV4-2 to TRBJ1-5, with D uncertain. V lost 3 bases and J 0 bases, leaving 18 bases between the germline ends. Germline V gives CDR1 LGHNA, CDR2 YNFKEQ. This CDR3 comprises 18 residues. The CDR3, as DNA: TGTGCCAGCAGCCACCTATGGGCCCAGGTTAATAGCAATCAGCCCCAGCATTTT. This encodes CASSHLWAQVNSNQPQHF.

The chain joins TRBV10-2 to TRBJ2-2, with D possibly called TRBD1 or TRBD2 (6 bases each). V lost 0 bases, J lost 6 bases, and 8 bases lay in between. The CDR3 consists of 14 residues. CDR1 and CDR2 (germline): WSHSY, SAAADI. CDR3 amino acids: CASSESRGAGELFF. The CDR3, as DNA: TGCGCCAGCAGTGAGTCAAGGGGGGCCGGGGAGCTGTTTTTT.

This chain uses TRBV6-1 with TRBJ2-1, with 9 positions matching TRBD1. V gave up 7 bases and J gave up 4 bases; unmatched junction bases: 5. Germline V gene lookup returns CDR1 MNHNS and CDR2 SASEGT. The CDR3 loop spans 14 amino acids. The CDR3 sequence: CASTAGQGYNEQFF. The CDR3 bases are TGTGCCAGCACCGCGGGACAGGGTTACAATGAGCAGTTCTTC.

The chain couples TRBV19 to TRBJ1-2; D not resolved. Trimming shortened V by 5 bases and J by 5 bases, and 12 bases separated the two germline ends. Germline CDR1 is LNHDA and CDR2 is SQIVND (reference sequence). The CDR3 is made up of 13 amino acids. CDR3 residues: CASSLGLFYGYTF. The CDR3, as DNA: TGTGCCAGTAGTCTCGGACTGTTTTATGGCTACACCTTC.